This T cell receptor (beta chain) comes out of a study of blood T cells in healthy people across ages. Through a sample-barcoded 5' primer and a J-beta primer mix, a second PCR was run for roughly 6 to 12 cycles. Each CDR3 protein gets one entry after TCRdb re-called the 5' RACE reads with MiXCR. The sample has around 650,000 distinct CDR3 sequences, 40% to 45% seen once. The CDR3 length is 17 residues. V lost 0 bases and J lost 3, with 17 bases in between. Points on this clonotype: This may arise from a read error, as a much more abundant clone is one base away.

The V call is TRBV12-3 or TRBV12-4, the J call TRBJ1-2, with D perhaps TRBD1 (5 bases). The specimen sequenced was blood. This receptor was taken from a man aged 80 or over in good health. CDR3 nucleotide sequence: TGTGCCAGCAGTTTAGCTAGCGGGGGGACGGGAGACTATGGCTACACCTTC. Translation gives CASSLASGGTGDYGYTF.